The TCR beta chain under discussion was sequenced for a study of molecular identifiers for immune sequencing clone quantification. Sorting isolated naive CD8 T cells as CD8+CD4-CCR7+CD45RA+ events. Ten or more counts support this clonotype. Its target is not known. One entry per CDR3 protein, called by TCRdb with MiXCR from the PCR reads. This table has more than 300,000 distinct CDR3 sequences, about 20% appearing once. The study's findings and limits: Beyond 20 RNA copies, clones held over 99% of effector molecules, compared with under 1% in naive cells.

Germline lookup yields CDR1 MNHEY and CDR2 SVGEGT. The CDR3 runs 14 residues. V gave up 6 bases and J gave up 5 bases; unmatched junction bases: 4. Sequenced input: naive CD8+ T cells from blood, with Jurkat cell RNA spiked in. Subset: FACS-sorted CD8+CD4-CCR7+CD45RA+ naive T cells. The V call is TRBV6-2 or TRBV6-3, the J call TRBJ2-7; 13 positions match TRBD2. The sequence came from a human donor in good health. Some libraries in this study had Jurkat cell RNA spiked in. In DNA, the CDR3 is TGTGCCAGCAGGCCGGGACTAGCGGGGCACGAGCAGTACTTC. Its translation is CASRPGLAGHEQYF.